These 21 T cell receptor beta chains share one sample of origin, sequenced in a study of OX40 agonist ivuxolimab in advanced cancers. The protocol was immunoSEQ multiplex PCR, while the TCRdb copy is restricted to in-frame clones and leaves out a portion. The top ten clones hold roughly 3.5% of a sample with 55,000 to 70,000 clones, 85% of them seen once. This sample comprised CD4+ or CD8+ T cells sorted from blood, obtained in a trial of the OX40 agonist ivuxolimab. The receptor source for this set is an adult with an advanced solid tumor such as melanoma, head and neck, liver or kidney cancer.

The chain uses TRBV10-3 and TRBJ2-1, with 7 bases that match TRBD2. The germline V gene has CDR1 ENHRY and CDR2 SYGVKD. The CDR3 contains 14 residues. After removal of 6 bases from V and 6 bases from J, the junction contained 8 bases not matched to a gene. CDR3 protein: CAIRQDWGGNEQFF. In nucleotides, the CDR3 is TGTGCCATCAGGCAAGACTGGGGGGGCAATGAGCAGTTCTTC.

V gene TRBV4-1 combines with J gene TRBJ2-1; D is uncertain. V was pared by 2 bases and J by 5 bases, with 13 bases between. The CDR3 has 15 residues. Germline V lookup: CDR1 MGHRA, CDR2 YSYEKL. The CDR3 reads CASSQSHYINNEQFF. The CDR3 coding sequence is TGCGCCAGCAGCCAATCCCACTATATCAACAATGAGCAGTTCTTC.

The chain links TRBV11-1 to TRBJ2-5, with D tentatively TRBD1 (7 bases). Germline V gene data show CDR1 as SGHAT and CDR2 as FQDESV (reference sequence). V lost 4 bases to trimming and J lost 5 bases, with 20 bases between them. This CDR3 has 16 amino acids. CDR3 loop: CASSSAGLGGQETQYF. The DNA for the CDR3 is TGTGCCAGCAGCTCAGCGGGTTTAGGGGGCCAGGAGACCCAGTACTTC.

This rearrangement joins TRBV5-1 to TRBJ2-3; 8 bases are shared with TRBD2. The CDR3 runs 16 residues. CDR1 is SGHRS, CDR2 YFSETQ, per germline. Unmatched junction bases numbered 7, after V lost 2 bases and J lost 2 bases. DNA of the CDR3: TGCGCCAGCAGCTTAACAGCGGGAGTTTCCACAGATACGCAGTATTTT. Encoded protein: CASSLTAGVSTDTQYF.

CDR3 sequence: CASSLYLTGGELFF. The CDR3 nucleotides read TGTGCCAGCAGCTTATACTTAACTGGCGGGGAGCTGTTTTTT. The J gene is TRBJ2-2, the V gene TRBV11-3, with unresolved D. The CDR3 is 14 residues long. V lost 2 bases and J 7 bases, leaving 11 bases between the germline ends. CDR1 is SGHNT, CDR2 YENEEA, per germline.

The V and J genes are TRBV13 and TRBJ2-7, with D perhaps TRBD1 or TRBD2 (5 bases each). Trimming removed 0 bases at V and 4 bases at J, with 10 bases between. The CDR3 totals 14 residues. The V gene's germline CDR1 is PRHDT and CDR2 FYEKMQ (reference sequence). CDR3 amino acids: CASSLGSWGYEQYF. CDR3 bases: TGTGCCAGCAGCTTAGGGAGTTGGGGGTACGAGCAGTACTTC.

The CDR3, as DNA: TGTGCCAGCAGCCCATGGGGGGGGAGTTCGTACGAGCAGTACTTC. Translating it yields CASSPWGGSSYEQYF. The chain joins TRBV5-6 to TRBJ2-7; 7 bases match TRBD2. Germline V gene lookup returns CDR1 SGHDT and CDR2 YYEEEE. The CDR3 runs 15 residues. The V gene end was trimmed by 4 bases and the J gene end by 4 bases; junction bases not matched to a gene: 11.

This chain uses TRBV2 with TRBJ2-1; TRBD2 is a possible D gene (5 bases). Per germline, CDR1 SNHLY and CDR2 FYNNEI. The CDR3 is 11 residues long. V was cut by 4 bases and J by 10 bases, with 8 bases left in between. The CDR3 is CASSVQREQFF. The CDR3 DNA reads as TGTGCCAGCAGTGTCCAGCGGGAGCAGTTCTTC.

This chain uses TRBV5-8 with TRBJ2-7; TRBD1 aligns across 7 bases. V shed 0 bases and J 3 bases; nucleotides not matched to a gene: 3. Looked up from germline, CDR1 is SGHTS and CDR2 is YDEGEE. This CDR3 is built from 14 residues. The chain's CDR3 is CASSLGQGRYEQYF. DNA of the CDR3: TGTGCCAGCAGCTTGGGACAGGGTCGCTACGAGCAGTACTTC.

V is TRBV6-6 and J is TRBJ2-2, with a tentative D call TRBD1 (5 bases). V gave up 6 bases and J gave up 6 bases, with 17 bases separating them. CDR3 length: 15 amino acids. Germline V gives CDR1 MNHNY, CDR2 SVGAGI (reference sequence). The CDR3 loop is CASSTGALHAGELFF. For the CDR3, the DNA is TGTGCCAGCAGCACAGGAGCTCTCCACGCCGGGGAGCTGTTTTTT.

The rearrangement links TRBV2 to TRBJ2-5, with TRBD1 as a possible D gene (6 bases). The CDR3 length is 13 residues. V was clipped by 9 bases and J by 5 bases, with 16 bases between them. Germline V gene lookup returns CDR1 SNHLY and CDR2 FYNNEI. Here the CDR3 reads CASHGQPMETQYF. Written as DNA, the CDR3 is TGTGCCAGTCACGGACAGCCGATGGAGACCCAGTACTTC.

CDR3 loop: CASSHQGNPEAFF. CDR3 in DNA: TGCGCCAGCAGCCATCAAGGTAACCCTGAAGCTTTCTTT. The chain joins TRBV4-3 to TRBJ1-1, with D unresolved. Trimming pared 3 bases from V and 6 bases from J, leaving 11 bases between. The CDR3 runs 13 residues. Germline CDR1 reads LGHNA; CDR2 reads YSLEER.

The chain combines TRBV13 with TRBJ1-1; a weak D match, TRBD1 (6 bases). The germline CDR1 and CDR2 sequences are PRHDT and FYEKMQ (reference sequence). The CDR3 has 14 amino acids. V was shortened by 5 bases and J by 0 bases, with 10 bases between the two germline ends. The CDR3 loop reads CASSAGHLNTEAFF. The DNA for the CDR3 is TGTGCCAGCAGCGCGGGACACTTGAACACTGAAGCTTTCTTT.

V and J are TRBV6-6 and TRBJ1-1; D gene unclear. CDR1 and CDR2 from the germline V gene are MNHNY and SVGAGI (reference sequence). The V end lost 7 bases, the J end lost 4 bases, and 13 bases lay between the germline ends. This CDR3 has 13 amino acids. The CDR3 DNA reads as TGTGCCAGCAAGTTGGCCCCGTCCACTGAAGCTTTCTTT. Protein sequence: CASKLAPSTEAFF.

This clone appeared once. This chain links TRBV28 with TRBJ2-3; D is unclear. The CDR3 covers 16 residues. Germline V lookup: CDR1 MDHEN, CDR2 SYDVKM. Trimming took off 2 bases at V and 2 bases at J, with 14 bases between the two ends. This CDR3 reads CASSLPRGSNTDTQYF. DNA for the CDR3: TGTGCCAGCAGTTTACCCAGAGGTTCCAACACAGATACGCAGTATTTT. Based on the CDR3 plus reference TRBV28 and TRBJ2-3, the full variable domain is DVKVTQSSRYLVKRTGEKVFLECVQDMDHENMFWYRQDPGLGLRLIYFSYDVKMKEKGDIPEGYSVSREKKERFSLILESASTNQTSMYLCASSLPRGSNTDTQYFGPGTRLTVL.

This clone appeared a single time. The gene calls are TRBV9 and TRBJ2-1; D is unclear. The CDR3 totals 15 residues. V shed 0 bases and J shed 4 bases, with 11 bases lying between them. Germline assignment: CDR1 SGDLS and CDR2 YYNGEE. CDR3 nucleotides: TGTGCCAGCAGCGTAGACTCACGAAGGTACAATGAGCAGTTCTTC. Protein product: CASSVDSRRYNEQFF.

The V call is TRBV7-3, the J call TRBJ2-5; D uncertain. The V end lost 2 bases, the J end lost 4 bases, and 14 bases lay between the germline ends. In germline, CDR1 is SGHTA, CDR2 FQGTGA. CDR3 size: 15 residues. DNA of the CDR3: TGTGCCAGCAGCTTAGTATCCCAGCGAGGAGAGACCCAGTACTTC. Its translation is CASSLVSQRGETQYF.

The V call is TRBV4-1, the J call TRBJ2-1, with D tentatively TRBD2 (6 bases). The germline V and J ends were trimmed by 7 bases and 8 bases, with 18 bases remaining between them. The germline V gene encodes CDR1 MGHRA and CDR2 YSYEKL. The CDR3 is 14 residues long. In DNA, the CDR3 is TGCGCCAGCACCAAACGGGAGTTTGTCCATGAGCAGTTCTTC. Residues: CASTKREFVHEQFF.

The rearrangement joins TRBV5-1 to TRBJ1-3, with D uncertain. Germline V gene lookup returns CDR1 SGHRS and CDR2 YFSETQ. The CDR3 runs to 14 residues. Trimming cost V 0 bases and J 4 bases, with 8 bases left between them. CDR3 residues: CASSLEYAGNTIYF. The CDR3 DNA reads TGCGCCAGCAGCTTGGAGTACGCCGGAAACACCATATATTTT.

The V gene is TRBV5-6, the J gene TRBJ2-7, with 7 bases lining up with TRBD2. Germline V gene data show CDR1 as SGHDT and CDR2 as YYEEEE. The ends lost 5 bases at V and 4 bases at J; junction bases unmatched: 12. CDR3 size: 15 residues. CDR3 nucleotides: TGTGCCAGCAGGCAGCTCGGGGGGTCAACTTACGAGCAGTACTTC. Translated: CASRQLGGSTYEQYF.

The chain employs TRBV6-4 and TRBJ2-2; TRBD2 is a possible D gene (5 bases). The length of the CDR3 is 16 residues. Trimming shortened V by 0 bases and J by 3 bases, and 11 bases separated the two germline ends. In germline, CDR1 is MRHNA, CDR2 SNTAGT. The CDR3 here is CASSDSRTGDTGELFF. Written as DNA, the CDR3 is TGTGCCAGCAGTGACTCGAGGACTGGAGACACCGGGGAGCTGTTTTTT.